What follows are 28 T cell receptor beta chains derived from one specimen sequenced in a study of T cell responses to AZD1222 COVID-19 vaccine. Here immunoSEQ multiplex PCR was the method, and the copy in TCRdb shows in-frame clones only, minus some. Among 72,000 or so clones, about 85% were seen once, and the ten largest hold 24%. The sequenced sample was peripheral blood, obtained on day 0 of AZD1222 vaccination. These TCRs come from an adult in good health.

V gene TRBV7-9 combines with J gene TRBJ1-6; D is perhaps TRBD1 (5 bases). Germline loops: CDR1 SEHNR, CDR2 FQNEAQ (reference sequence). The V and J ends lost 5 bases and 9 bases respectively, with 20 bases between them. The CDR3 spans 16 residues. The CDR3 DNA sequence: TGTGCCAGCAGCCCCGAGGGGAGAGGGGTTGGTTCACCCCTCCACTTT. Its translation: CASSPEGRGVGSPLHF.

The V and J genes are TRBV23-1 and TRBJ2-5; D not certain. TRBV23-1 is classed as an ORF, of uncertain function. The CDR3 is made up of 11 amino acids. The V and J ends lost 11 bases and 4 bases respectively, with 11 bases between them. In DNA, the CDR3 is TGCGCCCGAAGGGTGGGAGAGACCCAGTACTTC. Translation: CARRVGETQYF.

The chain joins TRBV6-5 to TRBJ1-5, with TRBD1 identical over 8 bases. The CDR3 has 15 residues. J lost 6 bases, V lost 7 bases, and 11 bases had no gene match. Germline CDR1 is MNHEY and CDR2 is SVGAGI. The CDR3 region is CASINRGTAGQPQHF. The CDR3 region has the DNA TGTGCCAGCATCAACAGGGGGACCGCGGGTCAGCCCCAGCATTTT.

The chain uses TRBV28 and TRBJ1-2; a weak D match, TRBD1 (5 bases). The CDR3 sequence is 14 residues long. V dropped 7 bases and J dropped 0 bases, with 12 bases sitting between them. The germline CDR1 and CDR2 sequences are MDHEN and SYDVKM. In DNA form, the CDR3 reads TGTGCCAGCATCCGGGACGTAGCTAACTATGGCTACACCTTC. Its translation: CASIRDVANYGYTF.

This clone showed up just once. The chain recombines TRBV7-7 with TRBJ2-1; D call uncertain. Deletions cut 4 bases from V and 9 bases from J, with 7 bases between. The germline V gene encodes CDR1 SSHAT and CDR2 FNYEAQ (reference sequence). The CDR3 runs to 11 residues. This CDR3 is CASSSGFEQFF. In DNA form, the CDR3 reads TGTGCCAGCAGCTCGGGCTTTGAGCAGTTCTTC.

The chain combines TRBV28 with TRBJ2-1; TRBD2 agrees at 11 bases. The CDR3 is 15 amino acids. J gave up 9 bases and V 4 bases, and 8 bases lay outside the gene matches. Germline CDR1 is MDHEN and CDR2 is SYDVKM. The CDR3 loop reads CASSSLAGAWGEQFF. CDR3 DNA sequence: TGTGCCAGCAGTTCACTAGCGGGAGCTTGGGGTGAGCAGTTCTTC.

The J gene is TRBJ1-4, the V gene TRBV7-9, with 10 bases identical to TRBD1. The V and J ends lost 7 bases and 14 bases, in that order; junction bases with no gene match: 13. This CDR3 has 14 residues. Germline V lookup: CDR1 SEHNR, CDR2 FQNEAQ (reference sequence). The chain's CDR3 is CASTPTRDRGLLFF. In nucleotides, the CDR3 is TGTGCCAGCACCCCAACACGGGACAGGGGTCTTCTGTTTTTT.

This chain links TRBV7-2 with TRBJ1-4; D not certain. The V gene's germline CDR1 is SGHTA and CDR2 FQGNSA. This CDR3 has 14 residues. The V and J ends lost 2 bases and 7 bases respectively, with 11 bases between them. The CDR3 region has the DNA TGTGCCAGCAGCTTAAGGGCCGGTGGTGAAAAACTGTTTTTT. This encodes CASSLRAGGEKLFF.

This clone appeared a few times. The chain employs TRBV6-5 and TRBJ2-7; 7 bases agree with TRBD2. There are 14 residues in the CDR3. V lost 7 bases and J lost 2; bases outside the gene matches: 8. Germline CDR1 is MNHEY and CDR2 is SVGAGI. The CDR3 spells CASTPSGGPYEQYF. DNA for the CDR3: TGTGCCAGCACCCCCTCGGGAGGCCCCTACGAGCAGTACTTC.

The chain is built from TRBV18 and TRBJ1-1; no firm D call. Germline V CDR1 and CDR2: KGHSH, LQKENI. The CDR3 is 13 amino acids. V dropped 5 bases and J dropped 1 base, with 8 bases sitting between them. This CDR3 reads CASSDNQNTEAFF. In nucleotides, the CDR3 is TGTGCCAGCTCAGACAACCAGAACACTGAAGCTTTCTTT.

The V and J genes are TRBV12-3 or TRBV12-4 and TRBJ1-2; D not resolved. The CDR3 totals 12 residues. Trimming stripped 3 bases from V and 6 bases from J, with 8 bases between. CDR3 sequence: CASSFSQHGYTF. The DNA for the CDR3 is TGTGCCAGCAGTTTCTCGCAGCATGGCTACACCTTC.

This clone was seen a single time. V usage is TRBV29-1 and J usage is TRBJ2-1; 7 positions agree with TRBD1. This CDR3 region has 14 residues. The germline CDR1 and CDR2 sequences are SQVTM and ANQGSEA. Trimming removed 5 bases from V and 4 bases from J; junction bases left unmatched: 8. The DNA of the CDR3 is TGCAGCGTTAGTAACAGGGGATTGTACAATGAGCAGTTCTTC. It translates to CSVSNRGLYNEQFF.

This clone appeared once. The V gene is TRBV5-1, the J gene TRBJ1-4; no definite D call. This CDR3 comprises 17 residues. Germline lookup yields CDR1 SGHRS and CDR2 YFSETQ. The V and J ends lost 1 base and 1 base respectively, with 14 bases between them. DNA for the CDR3: TGCGCCAGCAGCTTGAGGCGTCAGAGTGTAACTAATGAAAAACTGTTTTTT. Translation gives CASSLRRQSVTNEKLFF.

V usage is TRBV2 and J usage is TRBJ2-3; 11 nucleotides align to TRBD2. Germline V gives CDR1 SNHLY, CDR2 FYNNEI. V trimming: 9 bases; J trimming: 0 bases; junction bases outside the gene matches: 5. This CDR3 contains 15 residues. The DNA of the CDR3 is TGTGCCAGATCTAGCGGGAGGCCTAGCACAGATACGCAGTATTTT. Its protein is CARSSGRPSTDTQYF.

This clone was seen once. This chain links TRBV5-1 with TRBJ2-5, with 11 bases fitting TRBD2. J gave up 2 bases and V 3 bases, and 6 bases lay outside the gene matches. The CDR3 totals 16 residues. Germline V CDR1 and CDR2: SGHRS, YFSETQ. CDR3 residues: CASSSGIAGGQETQYF. CDR3 DNA: TGCGCCAGCAGCTCGGGCATAGCGGGAGGGCAAGAGACCCAGTACTTC. Filled out from reference TRBV5-1 and TRBJ2-5, the complete variable domain reads KAGVTQTPRYLIKTRGQQVTLSCSPISGHRSVSWYQQTPGQGLQFLFEYFSETQRNKGNFPGRFSGRQFSNSRSEMNVSTLELGDSALYLCASSSGIAGGQETQYFGPGTRLLVL.

CDR3 DNA sequence: TGTGCCAGCAGACCGGGACTAGCGTTCACCGGGGAGCTGTTTTTT. This gives the protein CASRPGLAFTGELFF. The chain combines TRBV5-6 with TRBJ2-2; 10 bases map to TRBD2. CDR1 and CDR2 from the germline V gene are SGHDT and YYEEEE. With 5 bases clipped from V and 4 bases from J, the junction kept 5 bases outside the gene matches. This CDR3 is built from 15 residues.

The chain combines TRBV5-4 with TRBJ1-2, with TRBD1 as a possible D gene (6 bases). Per the germline V gene, CDR1 is SGHNT and CDR2 is YYREEE (reference sequence). The CDR3 is 15 amino acids. The V and J ends lost 3 bases and 5 bases respectively, with 17 bases between them. CDR3 bases: TGTGCCAGCAGCTCGTCATCAGGGGTGTGGTATGGCTACACCTTC. This sequence encodes CASSSSSGVWYGYTF.

In its sample, this clone was seen once. The chain employs TRBV6-5 and TRBJ1-5; 7 bases fit TRBD1. Trimming removed 8 bases from V and 0 bases from J; junction bases left unmatched: 7. Germline V CDR1 and CDR2: MNHEY, SVGAGI. This CDR3 is 15 amino acids long. In nucleotides, the CDR3 is TGTGCCAGCGCAGTTACAGGGGTTAGCAATCAGCCCCAGCATTTT. Its translation: CASAVTGVSNQPQHF.

Worth noting for this clone: This CDR3 is also generated by other DNA sequences in the sample. This chain joins TRBV6-1 and TRBJ2-7; 8 nucleotides align to TRBD1. V was clipped by 3 bases and J by 3 bases; unmatched bases: 7. The germline gives CDR1 MNHNS, CDR2 SASEGT. This CDR3 spans 15 amino acids. The CDR3 is CASSEGQGAGYEQYF. DNA for the CDR3: TGTGCCAGCAGTGAGGGTCAGGGGGCAGGCTACGAGCAGTACTTC.

This chain uses TRBV11-3 with TRBJ2-3, with TRBD2 identical over 9 bases. From germline, CDR1 is SGHNT and CDR2 YENEEA. The CDR3 covers 15 residues. V shed 5 bases and J 3 bases; nucleotides not matched to a gene: 6. CDR3 protein: CASSDAGGPTDTQYF. DNA for the CDR3: TGTGCCAGCAGCGATGCGGGAGGGCCTACAGATACGCAGTATTTT.

The rearrangement uses TRBV2 and TRBJ2-5, with 8 bases matching TRBD2. In germline, CDR1 is SNHLY, CDR2 FYNNEI. The length of the CDR3 is 15 residues. V lost 8 bases and J lost 0; bases outside the gene matches: 8. The CDR3, as DNA: TGTGCCAGCCCCAGCGGGCGGGAGGACCAAGAGACCCAGTACTTC. This encodes CASPSGREDQETQYF.

The chain has TRBV7-3 and TRBJ2-5, with a tentative D call TRBD2 (5 bases). Germline CDR1 and CDR2: SGHTA and FQGTGA. Trimming pared 4 bases from V and 5 bases from J, leaving 11 bases between. The CDR3 extends over 13 amino acids. CDR3 region: CASSSTSGETQYF. The CDR3 DNA follows: TGTGCCAGCAGCTCTACTAGTGGGGAGACCCAGTACTTC. Full variable domain (outside the CDR3, taken from reference TRBV7-3 and TRBJ2-5): GAGVSQTPSNKVTEKGKYVELRCDPISGHTALYWYRQSLGQGPEFLIYFQGTGAADDSGLPNDRFFAVRPEGSVSTLKIQRTERGDSAVYLCASSSTSGETQYFGPGTRLLVL.

V usage is TRBV5-4 and J usage is TRBJ1-6; D is uncertain. CDR1 is SGHNT, CDR2 YYREEE, per germline (reference sequence). This CDR3 has 14 amino acids. The V and J ends lost 0 bases and 7 bases respectively, with 8 bases between them. CDR3 in DNA: TGTGCCAGCAGCTTGGCCAACGGCAATTCACCCCTCCACTTT. Translation gives CASSLANGNSPLHF.

J is TRBJ1-1 and V is TRBV5-6; 7 nucleotides align to TRBD1. V lost 0 bases and J lost 3; bases outside the gene matches: 11. Germline V gene lookup returns CDR1 SGHDT and CDR2 YYEEEE. This CDR3 spans 17 amino acids. The CDR3 is CASSLGRAGGIDTEAFF. In DNA form, the CDR3 reads TGTGCCAGCAGCTTGGGAAGGGCAGGGGGAATAGACACTGAAGCTTTCTTT.

The chain is built from TRBV7-2 and TRBJ2-2; no clear D gene. CDR1 is SGHTA and CDR2 is FQGNSA in the germline V gene. Trimming took off 5 bases at V and 7 bases at J, with 14 bases between the two ends. The CDR3 has 14 residues. The CDR3 region has the DNA TGTGCCAGCAGCCCCGGGTGGCTGGACGGGGAGCTGTTTTTT. This sequence encodes CASSPGWLDGELFF. The whole variable domain, remainder taken from reference TRBV7-2 and TRBJ2-2, is GAGVSQSPSNKVTEKGKDVELRCDPISGHTALYWYRQSLGQGLEFLIYFQGNSAPDKSGLPSDRFSAERTGGSVSTLTIQRTQQEDSAVYLCASSPGWLDGELFFGEGSRLTVL.

V is TRBV27 and J is TRBJ2-2, with a weak D call TRBD1 (6 bases). The CDR3 has 15 amino acids. Germline V gene sequence: CDR1 MNHEY, CDR2 SMNVEV (reference sequence). Trimming removed 7 bases at V and 0 bases at J, with 12 bases between. The CDR3 DNA follows: TGTGCCAGCACAGCCGGGACATCGAACACCGGGGAGCTGTTTTTT. It translates to CASTAGTSNTGELFF.

The chain has TRBV4-1 and TRBJ2-3, with 9 nucleotides matching TRBD1. The CDR3 is 16 residues long. CDR1 and CDR2 from the germline V gene are MGHRA and YSYEKL. Trimming at V came to 1 base and at J to 4 bases, leaving 6 bases not matched to a gene. This CDR3 is CASSQAPQGAADTQYF. Here the CDR3 DNA reads TGCGCCAGCAGCCAAGCCCCACAGGGGGCGGCAGATACGCAGTATTTT.

The CDR3 DNA is TGTGCCAGCCAAAAAAGGCAGGGGGGCTACACCTTC. As protein: CASQKRQGGYTF. This chain connects TRBV6-6 to TRBJ1-2; TRBD1 might be the D (6 bases). Per the germline V gene, CDR1 is MNHNY and CDR2 is SVGAGI (reference sequence). The CDR3 contains 12 residues. The germline V and J ends were trimmed by 8 bases and 8 bases, with 15 bases remaining between them.